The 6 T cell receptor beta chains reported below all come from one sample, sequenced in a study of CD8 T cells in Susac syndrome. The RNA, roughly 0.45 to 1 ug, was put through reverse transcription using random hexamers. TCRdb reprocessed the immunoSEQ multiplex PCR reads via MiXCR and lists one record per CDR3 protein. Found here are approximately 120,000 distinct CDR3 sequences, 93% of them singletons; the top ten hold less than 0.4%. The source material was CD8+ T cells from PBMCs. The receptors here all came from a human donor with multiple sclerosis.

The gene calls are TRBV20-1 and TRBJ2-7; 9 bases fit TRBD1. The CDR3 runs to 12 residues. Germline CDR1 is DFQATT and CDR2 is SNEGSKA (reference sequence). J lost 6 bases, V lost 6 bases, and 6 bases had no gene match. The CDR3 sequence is CSASQGAPEQYF. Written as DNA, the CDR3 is TGCAGTGCATCACAGGGGGCTCCCGAGCAGTACTTC.

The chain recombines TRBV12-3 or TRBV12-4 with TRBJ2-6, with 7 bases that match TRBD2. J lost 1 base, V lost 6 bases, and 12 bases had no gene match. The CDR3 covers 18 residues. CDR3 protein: CASRPRDYRNSGANVLTF. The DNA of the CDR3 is TGTGCCAGCAGACCCCGGGACTACCGAAATTCTGGGGCCAACGTCCTGACTTTC.

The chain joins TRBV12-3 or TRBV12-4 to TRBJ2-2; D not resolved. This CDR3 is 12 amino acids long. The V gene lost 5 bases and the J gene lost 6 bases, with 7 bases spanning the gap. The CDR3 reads CASSRNPGELFF. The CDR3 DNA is TGTGCCAGCAGTCGGAATCCCGGGGAGCTGTTTTTT.

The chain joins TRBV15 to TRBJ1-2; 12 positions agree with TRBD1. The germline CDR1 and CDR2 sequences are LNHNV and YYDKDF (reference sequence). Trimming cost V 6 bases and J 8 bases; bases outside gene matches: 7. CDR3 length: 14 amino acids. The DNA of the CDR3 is TGTGCCACCAGTCCGGGACAGGGGGCGGAAGGCTACACCTTC. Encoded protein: CATSPGQGAEGYTF. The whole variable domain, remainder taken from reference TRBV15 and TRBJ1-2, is DAMVIQNPRYQVTQFGKPVTLSCSQTLNHNVMYWYQQKSSQAPKLLFHYYDKDFNNEADTPDNFQSRRPNTSFCFLDIRSPGLGDTAMYLCATSPGQGAEGYTFGSGTRLTVV.

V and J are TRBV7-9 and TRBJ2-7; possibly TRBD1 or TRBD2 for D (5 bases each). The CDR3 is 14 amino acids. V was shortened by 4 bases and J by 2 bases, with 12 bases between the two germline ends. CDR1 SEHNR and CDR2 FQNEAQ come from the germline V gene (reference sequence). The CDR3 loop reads CASSSPGTAYEQYF. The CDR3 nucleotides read TGTGCCAGCAGCTCCCCCGGGACGGCCTACGAGCAGTACTTC.

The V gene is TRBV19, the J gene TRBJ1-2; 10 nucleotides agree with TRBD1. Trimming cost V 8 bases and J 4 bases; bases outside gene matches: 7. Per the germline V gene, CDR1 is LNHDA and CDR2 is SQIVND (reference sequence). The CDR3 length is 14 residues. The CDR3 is CASSPGQGSYGYTF. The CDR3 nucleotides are TGTGCCAGTTCGCCGGGACAGGGGAGCTATGGCTACACCTTC.